A selection of T cell receptor beta chains follows, all from one sample in a study of cytomegalovirus exposure and HLA in healthy donors. Data came from immunoSEQ multiplex PCR; TCRdb stores just in-frame clones and leaves some out. The sample consists of tens of thousands of clones, 75% to 80% of them appearing once. The source material was PBMCs. Source of these receptors: a man aged 18 to 35 in good health and CMV-seropositive. Each CDR3 is given with its conserved first and last residue. The D gene is left open where the match is weak. Where a row states a size, it is once, few, many or the class of an expanded clone; other rows omit it.

d_call j_call clone_size v_call cdr3_aa cdr3_nt
. TRBJ2-7 . TRBV29-1 CSARQAYEQYF TGCAGCGCTCGACAGGCCTACGAGCAGTACTTC
. TRBJ1-5 few TRBV5-8 CASSSDQPQHF TGTGCCAGCAGCTCTGATCAGCCCCAGCATTTT
. TRBJ2-5 . TRBV7-2 CASSSRDTQETQYF TGTGCCAGCAGCTCCCGGGACACCCAAGAGACCCAGTACTTC
TRBD1 TRBJ1-1 . TRBV6-5 CASSYSGQPRTEAFF TGTGCCAGCAGTTACTCGGGACAGCCTAGGACTGAAGCTTTCTTT
. TRBJ2-5 . TRBV4-2 CASSQVGSGLGETQYF TGTGCCAGCAGCCAGGTGGGGAGCGGCCTAGGGGAGACCCAGTACTTC
TRBD2 TRBJ2-7 few TRBV30 CAWTLAGFVEQYF TGTGCCTGGACTCTAGCGGGTTTCGTCGAGCAGTACTTC
. TRBJ1-5 once TRBV19 CASSWGDRQPQHF TGTGCCAGTAGTTGGGGGGACCGTCAGCCCCAGCATTTT
TRBD2 TRBJ2-1 . TRBV7-2 CASSLGTKHEQFF TGTGCCAGCAGCTTGGGGACTAAGCATGAGCAGTTCTTC
. TRBJ2-7 . TRBV25-1 CASGPNRASSYEQYF TGTGCCAGCGGACCGAACAGGGCGAGCTCCTACGAGCAGTACTTC
TRBD1 TRBJ2-7 . TRBV6-5 CASSYSRGRPTEQYF TGTGCCAGCAGTTACTCCAGGGGGCGACCCACCGAGCAGTACTTC
TRBD2 TRBJ2-1 . TRBV29-1 CSVDGLAGAPPPYNEQFF TGCAGCGTGGACGGACTAGCGGGAGCCCCCCCACCTTACAATGAGCAGTTCTTC
. TRBJ1-2 . TRBV6-5 CASSRRQGDYGYTF TGTGCCAGCAGTAGGCGGCAGGGCGACTATGGCTACACCTTC
TRBD1 TRBJ1-2 . TRBV5-1 CASSLEGQGRGYTF TGCGCCAGCAGCTTGGAGGGACAGGGGCGCGGCTACACCTTC